Listed below are T cell receptor beta chains from one sample, sequenced in a study of blood T cell repertoires in COVID-19. Sequencing used immunoSEQ multiplex PCR; TCRdb keeps in-frame clones, though not all of them. The sample lists 200,000 to 300,000 clones; about 83% were seen once. The sample taken for sequencing was peripheral blood. These receptors came from a human donor in a cohort sampled during active COVID-19. CDR3s include the opening cysteine and the closing phenylalanine or tryptophan. D genes are given only for firm matches. Rows give clone size only sometimes, using once, few, many, or a class for an expanded clone.

abundance	j_gene	d_gene	v_gene	CDR3nt	CDR3aa
-	TRBJ2-5	-	TRBV27	TGTGCCAGCAGTTTCTCCGGGGGAGGCGAGACCCAGTACTTC	CASSFSGGGETQYF
-	TRBJ1-1	TRBD1	TRBV9	TGTGCCAGCAGCGTAGATGACAGGGGCTATGAAGCTTTCTTT	CASSVDDRGYEAFF
-	TRBJ1-1	-	TRBV9	TGTGCCAGCAGCACCCGGGGTGAGAACACTGAAGCTTTCTTT	CASSTRGENTEAFF
-	TRBJ1-2	-	TRBV12-3/TRBV12-4	TGTGCCAGCAGTTTCGGGGGGCGCAGCTACACCTTC	CASSFGGRSYTF
few	TRBJ2-3	TRBD2	TRBV9	TGTGCCAGCAGCGTAGTGGAGCGGGGGGCGGTTTATTTT	CASSVVERGAVYF
-	TRBJ2-1	TRBD2	TRBV28	TGTGCCAGCAGTTCCGGGACTAGCGGAAACAATGAGCAGTTCTTC	CASSSGTSGNNEQFF
-	TRBJ2-5	-	TRBV5-4	TGTGCCAGCAGCTTCAGCAGGCGCCAAGAGACCCAGTACTTC	CASSFSRRQETQYF
-	TRBJ2-7	-	TRBV10-2	TGCGCCAGCAGTGCAACGCGGGTGGGCGAGCAGTACTTC	CASSATRVGEQYF
-	TRBJ2-3	TRBD1	TRBV18	TGTGCCAGCTCCCTCGACCTGACAGGGGGCAAAGATACGCAGTATTTT	CASSLDLTGGKDTQYF
many	TRBJ2-1	-	TRBV2	TGTGCCAGCAGGAGCATGCCAGAGGTCCCCACGTATGAGCAGTTCTTC	CASRSMPEVPTYEQFF
-	TRBJ2-1	TRBD2	TRBV13	TGTGCCAGCAGCCACCACGGCGGGGGGGCCCTTGAGCAGTTCTTC	CASSHHGGGALEQFF
-	TRBJ2-5	-	TRBV18	TGTGCCAGCTCACCACTCCAGACGGGGTGGGAGACCCAGTACTTC	CASSPLQTGWETQYF
-	TRBJ2-5	TRBD1	TRBV28	TGTGCCAGCAGTTTATTCGGACAGGGGCGAAAAGAGACCCAGTACTTC	CASSLFGQGRKETQYF
-	TRBJ2-7	-	TRBV6-5	TGTGCCAGCAAAACGGGACTGGGGGGCTACGAGCAGTACTTC	CASKTGLGGYEQYF
many	TRBJ2-1	-	TRBV9	TGTGCCAGCAGCGTAGCGGAGGGAGCCTACAATGAGCAGTTCTTC	CASSVAEGAYNEQFF
-	TRBJ1-2	TRBD1	TRBV10-3	TGTGCCATCAGTGAGTCGACTCCGGGACAGGGGACGGGCTACACCTTC	CAISESTPGQGTGYTF
-	TRBJ2-2	-	TRBV6-1	TGTGCCAGCAGTGAAGTGTTGCTTGAGGGAACCGGGGAGCTGTTTTTT	CASSEVLLEGTGELFF
-	TRBJ2-7	-	TRBV12-2	TGTGCAAGTCGCTCGCTACAGGGAGGCGGTTGGCTAGCGGGAGTTTCCTCCTACGAGCAGTACTTC	CASRSLQGGGWLAGVSSYEQYF
-	TRBJ1-6	TRBD1	TRBV6-4	TGTGCCAGCAGTGAAACAGGGGCTTCTGATTCACCCCTCCACTTT	CASSETGASDSPLHF
-	TRBJ1-2	TRBD1	TRBV7-2	TGTGCCAGCAGCTTAGCGCAGACAGGGAAAGGGTATGGCTACACCTTC	CASSLAQTGKGYGYTF
-	TRBJ1-1	-	TRBV5-1	TGCGCCAGCAGCTTGTGGGACACGGAGAACACTGAAGCTTTCTTT	CASSLWDTENTEAFF
few	TRBJ2-5	-	TRBV20-1	TGCAGTGCTAGGGCCCAAGAGACCCAGTACTTC	CSARAQETQYF
-	TRBJ1-2	-	TRBV2	TGTGCCAGCAGCGCCGAGGGGGATGGCTACACCTTC	CASSAEGDGYTF
-	TRBJ1-1	TRBD1	TRBV5-5	TGTGCCAGCAGCCGATGGACAGGGCGAGCCTTGAACACTGAAGCTTTCTTT	CASSRWTGRALNTEAFF
once	TRBJ1-5	-	TRBV28	TGTGCCAGCAGCCTAGGGGGGGCCGGGAGCAATCAGCCCCAGCATTTT	CASSLGGAGSNQPQHF
-	TRBJ2-5	TRBD2	TRBV4-1	TGCGCCAGCAGCCTGGGGACTAGCGTGCAAGAGACCCAGTACTTC	CASSLGTSVQETQYF
-	TRBJ2-5	TRBD2	TRBV7-2	TGTGCCAGCAGCTTAGTTCCTCTCCCGGGACTAGTCGGAGAGACCCAGTACTTC	CASSLVPLPGLVGETQYF
-	TRBJ1-3	TRBD1	TRBV19	TGTGCCAGTTGGGACAGCTCTGGAAACACCATATATTTT	CASWDSSGNTIYF
few	TRBJ2-2	-	TRBV14	TGTGCCAGCAGCGCCCACAGGAGGAACACCGGGGAGCTGTTTTTT	CASSAHRRNTGELFF
-	TRBJ2-7	TRBD2	TRBV28	TGTGCCAGCAGTCGGACTAGCGGGAGGGAGCAGTACTTC	CASSRTSGREQYF
-	TRBJ2-7	TRBD1	TRBV24-1	TGTGCCACCAGTGAAATGGGACAGGGCGGCGAGCAGTACTTC	CATSEMGQGGEQYF
once	TRBJ2-7	TRBD2	TRBV7-2	TGTGCCAGCAGCCAGGGGCCGGCGGGAGGTCACGAGCAGTACTTC	CASSQGPAGGHEQYF
-	TRBJ2-3	-	TRBV18	TGTGCCAGCTCTCCGTCGACATCGAGCACAGATACGCAGTATTTT	CASSPSTSSTDTQYF
-	TRBJ2-1	-	TRBV3-1/TRBV3-2	TGTGCCAGCAGCCAAGATCAGGGGCAATGGGGTGAGCAGTTCTTC	CASSQDQGQWGEQFF
few	TRBJ2-1	TRBD2	TRBV6-4	TGTGCCAGCAATCTCAAGGAAGGGACTAGCGGGAGGGCCAAAAATGAGCAGTTCTTC	CASNLKEGTSGRAKNEQFF
-	TRBJ2-2	-	TRBV6-6	TGTGCCAGCAGTTACCCCCGGGACACCGCACCGGGGGAGCTGTTTTTT	CASSYPRDTAPGELFF
-	TRBJ2-1	-	TRBV3-1/TRBV3-2	TGTGCCAGCAGCCTATTGGGGGGTCCGAGGAATGAGCAGTTCTTC	CASSLLGGPRNEQFF
once	TRBJ2-7	TRBD1	TRBV4-1	TGCGCCAGCAGCCAAGAGAGGGACAGGGGCTACGAGCAGTACTTC	CASSQERDRGYEQYF
-	TRBJ1-1	-	TRBV5-5	TGTGCCAGCAGCTTTGGGGGGAAAAGGGACACTGAAGCTTTCTTT	CASSFGGKRDTEAFF
-	TRBJ2-2	TRBD2	TRBV27	TGTGCCAGCAGTTTATCGAGCGGGACGAACACCGGGGAGCTGTTTTTT	CASSLSSGTNTGELFF
-	TRBJ2-7	-	TRBV5-1	TGCGCCAGCACACTTCTTGTCGGGGGTTACGAGCAGTACTTC	CASTLLVGGYEQYF
-	TRBJ2-5	TRBD2	TRBV2	TGTGCCAGCAGTGAGACTAGCGGGAGAATCGAGACCCAGTACTTC	CASSETSGRIETQYF
-	TRBJ2-5	-	TRBV15	TGTGCCACCAGCAGAGGACAGCAGGAGACCCAGTACTTC	CATSRGQQETQYF
-	TRBJ1-3	-	TRBV28	TGTGCCAGCAGTTCTACGCACAGCTCTGGAAACACCATATATTTT	CASSSTHSSGNTIYF
few	TRBJ1-5	-	TRBV10-1	TGCGCCAGCAGCGGACAGATCAATCAGCCCCAGCATTTT	CASSGQINQPQHF